This T cell receptor (beta chain) is from a study of T cells expressing NK-cell markers. Broader study findings: Among CD8+ T cells from five or six donors, dominant NKG2C+ clonotypes accounted for about 1.0-8%.

On this clonotype: The antigen is undetermined.

Each CDR3 protein gets one entry in TCRdb, which reprocessed the 5' RACE reads and gives no DNA. The table for this sample gives 400,000 to 500,000 distinct CDR3 sequences. CDR3 length: 14 amino acids. CDR1 and CDR2 (germline): DFQATT, SNEGSKA (reference sequence). This receptor was taken from a woman aged 18 to 75 in good health. The sequencing input was blood T cells: a sorted CD56 or NKG2C T cell subset, CD4+ or CD8+ T cells, or bulk PBMC T cells (not recorded which). The chain uses TRBV20-1 and TRBJ2-7; TCRdb picks TRBD2, but there is no DNA to check that call. The CDR3 spells CSAKPGLSSYEQYF.